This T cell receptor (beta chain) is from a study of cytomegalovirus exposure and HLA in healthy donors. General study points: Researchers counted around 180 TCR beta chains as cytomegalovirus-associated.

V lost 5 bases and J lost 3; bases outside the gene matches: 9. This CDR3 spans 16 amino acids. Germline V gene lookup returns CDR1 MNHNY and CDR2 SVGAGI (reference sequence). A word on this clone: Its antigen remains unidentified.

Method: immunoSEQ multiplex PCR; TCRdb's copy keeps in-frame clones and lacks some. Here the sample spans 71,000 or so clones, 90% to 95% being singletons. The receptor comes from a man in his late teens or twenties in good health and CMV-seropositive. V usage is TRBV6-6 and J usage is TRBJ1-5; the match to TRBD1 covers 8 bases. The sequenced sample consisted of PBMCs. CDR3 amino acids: CASSRQGTEFNQPQHF. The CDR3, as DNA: TGTGCCAGCAGTAGACAGGGGACGGAATTCAATCAGCCCCAGCATTTT.